This paragraph reports one T cell receptor (beta chain). What it binds is not known. The length of the CDR3 is 13 residues. Trimming took off 5 bases at V and 2 bases at J, with 9 bases between the two ends. Germline CDR1 LNHDA, CDR2 SQIVND (reference sequence). Despite likely unrecorded immune exposures, the donors were nominally healthy at the time of sampling. The data derive from a study of cytomegalovirus exposure and HLA in healthy donors. Study outcomes and limitations: About 87% or about 30% of the time was how often most TCR beta V segments were productive, according to an earlier analysis. Likely technical artifact: a cluster of highly shared sequence variants.

The PCR used 60 Vbeta and 13 Jbeta primers. Sequencing used immunoSEQ multiplex PCR; TCRdb keeps in-frame clones, though not all of them. The sample lists about 82,000 clones; 70% to 75% were seen once. This TCR came from a woman in her fifties or sixties in good health and CMV-seropositive. The V gene is TRBV19, the J gene TRBJ1-2; the D gene is possibly TRBD1 (5 bases). Material for sequencing was PBMCs. CDR3 bases: TGTGCCAGTAGTGCTCAGGGAAACTATGGCTACACCTTC. As protein: CASSAQGNYGYTF.